The rows below give T cell receptor beta chains drawn from one sample of a study of blood T cell repertoires in COVID-19. Produced via immunoSEQ multiplex PCR; TCRdb's table is partial and in-frame only. The sample records 270,000 or so clones, about nine tenths being singletons. Sequencing was done on a sample of PBMCs or T cells enriched from blood (not recorded which). Receptors were obtained from a woman aged 25 to 45 with acute COVID-19. CDR3s include the opening cysteine and the closing phenylalanine or tryptophan.

>TRBJ2-7|TRBV6-5
CASSYSTRGLSYEQYF
>TRBJ2-4|TRBV11-3
CASSLESGSKNIQYF
>TRBJ1-5|TRBV27
CASSLGRNQPQHF
>TRBJ1-1|TRBV4-1
CASSLSPTGGLNTEAFF
>TRBJ2-7|TRBV28
CASVPGQASYEQYF
>TRBJ2-7|TRBV7-2
CASSRTSGTYEQYF
>TRBJ2-7|TRBV11-2
CASSFQASGSYEQYF
>TRBJ1-2|TRBV5-1
CASSKGDRDNTF
>TRBJ2-1|TRBV19
CASSASGIGNEQFF
>TRBJ1-2|TRBV28
CASSSYPQDRYGYTF